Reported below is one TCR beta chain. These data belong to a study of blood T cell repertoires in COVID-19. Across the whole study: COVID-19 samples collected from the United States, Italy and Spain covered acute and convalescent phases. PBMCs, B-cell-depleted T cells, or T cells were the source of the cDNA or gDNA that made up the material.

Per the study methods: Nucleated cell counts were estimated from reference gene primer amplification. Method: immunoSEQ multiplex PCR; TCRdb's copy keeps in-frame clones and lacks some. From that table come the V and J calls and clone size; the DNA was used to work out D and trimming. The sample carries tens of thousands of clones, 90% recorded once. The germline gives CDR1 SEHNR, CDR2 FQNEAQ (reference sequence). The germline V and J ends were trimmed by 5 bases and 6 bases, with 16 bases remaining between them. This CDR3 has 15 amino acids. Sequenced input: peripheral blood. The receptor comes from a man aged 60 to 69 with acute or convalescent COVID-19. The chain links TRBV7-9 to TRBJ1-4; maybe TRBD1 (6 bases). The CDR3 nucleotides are TGTGCCAGCAGCGTATGGGGGCAAGCGGATGAAAAACTGTTTTTT. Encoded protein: CASSVWGQADEKLFF.